The next 20 T cell receptor beta chains were all read from a single sample in a study of T cells after yellow fever vaccination. TCRdb redid the calling of the 5' RACE reads with MiXCR, one entry per CDR3 protein. This sample has 95,000 to 150,000 distinct CDR3 sequences, with about 8.4% found just once. The sequencing used CD8+ T cells sorted from PBMCs, collected on the day of the yellow fever booster vaccination. These receptor sequences come from a man aged 18-30 years who received the YFV17D yellow fever vaccine.

This chain connects TRBV24-1 to TRBJ2-7; D is undetermined. The CDR3 spans 11 residues. The germline V gene encodes CDR1 KGHDR and CDR2 SFDVKD. The V end was cut by 3 bases, the J end by 6 bases, with 5 bases between. The CDR3 reads CATSDGIEQYF. CDR3 DNA: TGTGCCACCAGTGATGGAATCGAGCAGTACTTC.

This clonotype was seen ten or more times. The chain employs TRBV29-1 and TRBJ1-1; 10 positions agree with TRBD1. Germline assignment: CDR1 SQVTM and CDR2 ANQGSEA. There are 13 residues in the CDR3. Trimming took 7 bases from V and 4 from J; bases not matched to a gene: 6. DNA for the CDR3: TGCAGCGCTCCGGGACAGGGGACCACTGAAGCTTTCTTT. Translation gives CSAPGQGTTEAFF.

The chain employs TRBV27 and TRBJ2-5, with 8 bases aligning to TRBD2. The length of the CDR3 is 15 residues. Germline CDR1 and CDR2: MNHEY and SMNVEV (reference sequence). The V gene end was trimmed by 6 bases and the J gene end by 4 bases; junction bases not matched to a gene: 10. Here the CDR3 DNA reads TGTGCCAGCAGCCCGGGGGGGCTAAGGCCAGAGACCCAGTACTTC. It translates to CASSPGGLRPETQYF.

This clonotype was picked up a small number of times. Germline is not matched at one junction end, which may reflect a read error. V and J are TRBV7-9 and TRBJ1-4; D uncertain. Per the germline V gene, CDR1 is SEHNR and CDR2 is FQNEAQ (reference sequence). The CDR3 extends over 12 amino acids. CDR3 sequence reads: CASSRNNQKLFF. As DNA, the CDR3 is TGTGCCAGCAGCCGGAATAATCAAAAACTGTTTTTT.

This clonotype was detected many times. This chain joins TRBV29-1 and TRBJ2-2, with 7 bases that match TRBD1. CDR3 length equals 13 residues. V was clipped by 8 bases and J by 1 base; unmatched bases: 4. Germline V gene sequence: CDR1 SQVTM, CDR2 ANQGSEA. CDR3 loop: CSTWTGNTGELFF. In nucleotides, the CDR3 is TGCAGCACCTGGACAGGGAACACCGGGGAGCTGTTTTTT.

This clonotype came up many times. J is TRBJ2-7 and V is TRBV15, with D tentatively TRBD1 (6 bases). Germline CDR1 and CDR2: LNHNV and YYDKDF (reference sequence). The CDR3 has 14 residues. Trimming removed 5 bases at V and 3 bases at J, with 14 bases between. The CDR3 protein is CATSPRDTYYEQYF. CDR3 nucleotides: TGTGCCACCAGCCCCCGGGACACCTACTACGAGCAGTACTTC.

This clonotype was seen more than once but under ten times. The chain uses TRBV29-1 and TRBJ2-1; the match to TRBD2 covers 7 bases. The CDR3 sequence is 11 residues long. Per the germline V gene, CDR1 is SQVTM and CDR2 is ANQGSEA. With 6 bases clipped from V and 13 bases from J, the junction kept 9 bases outside the gene matches. The CDR3 DNA reads as TGCAGCGTGTTATTCGGCGGGGGACAGTTCTTC. It translates to CSVLFGGGQFF.

At least ten counts were recorded for this clonotype. The chain uses TRBV27 and TRBJ2-1; 14 bases fit TRBD2. This CDR3 has 15 residues. Per the germline V gene, CDR1 is MNHEY and CDR2 is SMNVEV (reference sequence). J gave up 8 bases and V 3 bases, and 3 bases lay outside the gene matches. This CDR3 reads CASSFGLAGGYEQFF. CDR3 in DNA: TGTGCCAGCAGTTTCGGACTAGCGGGGGGCTATGAGCAGTTCTTC.

For this clonotype: Relative to the germline gene, one junction end is altered; a read error may explain this. J is TRBJ2-1 and V is TRBV9; 11 bases align to TRBD2. Germline-derived CDR1 and CDR2 are SGDLS and YYNGEE. The length of the CDR3 is 13 residues. DNA for the CDR3: TGTGCCAGCAGCGCCGAACTAGCGGGGGTGACTCTTTTC. It specifies CASSAELAGVTLF.

This clonotype turned up a few times. The genes are TRBV7-3 and TRBJ2-5; TRBD1 agrees at 9 bases. J was trimmed by 4 bases and V by 5 bases; bases with no gene match: 5. CDR1 is SGHTA, CDR2 FQGTGA, per germline. CDR3 size: 14 residues. The CDR3: CASSPGTGSETQYF. CDR3 nucleotide sequence: TGTGCCAGCAGCCCCGGGACAGGGTCAGAGACCCAGTACTTC.

Only a few counts were recorded for this clonotype. The chain joins TRBV3-1 to TRBJ1-1; D not resolved. The V gene lost 2 bases and the J gene lost 3 bases, with 16 bases spanning the gap. Germline CDR1 LGHDT, CDR2 YNNKEL (reference sequence). The CDR3 is 16 amino acids. Written as DNA, the CDR3 is TGTGCCAGCAGCCAAAGACACCGGATCGACCACACTGAAGCTTTCTTT. This codes for CASSQRHRIDHTEAFF.

The chain combines TRBV9 with TRBJ1-3; D uncertain. This CDR3 is built from 14 residues. Germline V gene sequence: CDR1 SGDLS, CDR2 YYNGEE. V shed 4 bases and J shed 2 bases, with 10 bases lying between them. The CDR3 nucleotides are TGTGCCAGCAGCCCCACCGGGGCTGGAAACACCATATATTTT. Amino acid sequence: CASSPTGAGNTIYF.

This clonotype was seen only a few times. The chain carries TRBV6-2 or TRBV6-3 and TRBJ2-7; 7 bases agree with TRBD1. Germline CDR1 is MNHEY and CDR2 is SVGEGT. Losses at the gene ends were 4 bases for V and 3 bases for J; bases not matched to a gene: 9. This CDR3 is built from 15 residues. The CDR3 DNA follows: TGTGCCAGCAGTTCACAGGGGCACAGGGGCTACGAGCAGTACTTC. It translates to CASSSQGHRGYEQYF.

V is TRBV4-3 and J is TRBJ2-1, with TRBD2 matching over 8 bases. The CDR3 length is 13 residues. Unmatched junction bases numbered 3, after V lost 4 bases and J lost 7 bases. Germline V lookup: CDR1 LGHNA, CDR2 YSLEER. The CDR3 DNA follows: TGCGCCAGCAGCCCGGGGACTAGTAATGAGCAGTTCTTC. It encodes CASSPGTSNEQFF.

In its sample, this clonotype was seen a few times. V gene TRBV29-1 combines with J gene TRBJ2-7; either TRBD1 or TRBD2 may supply D (6 bases each). Germline CDR1 and CDR2: SQVTM and ANQGSEA. There are 13 residues in the CDR3. V lost 0 bases to trimming and J lost 9 bases, with 15 bases between them. CDR3 sequence (DNA): TGCAGCGTTGAAGATCCCACAACGGGGGCGCAGTACTTC. It encodes CSVEDPTTGAQYF.

CDR3 DNA sequence: TGTGCCAGCAGCCTGTTAACTCAGACCGAGCAGTACTTC. Translating gives CASSLLTQTEQYF. The chain has TRBV11-1 and TRBJ2-7, with D hard to call. The CDR3 loop spans 13 amino acids. Trimming took off 5 bases at V and 6 bases at J, with 14 bases between the two ends. The germline V gene has CDR1 SGHAT and CDR2 FQDESV (reference sequence).

The chain uses TRBV7-9 and TRBJ1-2; 7 positions match TRBD1. V lost 1 base, J lost 3 bases, and 5 bases stayed unmatched. CDR1 and CDR2 (germline): SEHNR, FQNEAQ (reference sequence). This CDR3 has 15 residues. The CDR3 nucleotides read TGTGCCAGCAGCTTAGATGGGACAGATTACTATGGCTACACCTTC. Translating it yields CASSLDGTDYYGYTF.

J is TRBJ2-3 and V is TRBV3-1, with D possibly matching TRBD2 (6 bases). The germline V gene encodes CDR1 LGHDT and CDR2 YNNKEL (reference sequence). Trimming took 0 bases from V and 5 from J, leaving 27 bases between them. CDR3 size: 20 residues. CDR3 protein: CASSQDSGWRAPALEDTQYF. DNA of the CDR3: TGTGCCAGCAGCCAAGATAGTGGGTGGAGGGCGCCTGCTTTGGAAGATACGCAGTATTTT.

This clonotype was observed a few times. CDR3 in amino acids: CASSVVGTRKVGELFF. The CDR3 coding sequence is TGTGCCAGCAGCGTAGTAGGGACTAGGAAAGTCGGGGAGCTGTTTTTT. This rearrangement joins TRBV9 to TRBJ2-2, with TRBD2 matching 8 bases. After removal of 0 bases from V and 7 bases from J, the junction contained 8 bases not matched to a gene. CDR3 size: 16 residues. Germline assignment: CDR1 SGDLS and CDR2 YYNGEE.

The chain is built from TRBV28 and TRBJ2-2; 8 bases are shared with TRBD1. Trimming at V came to 6 bases and at J to 5 bases, leaving 8 bases not matched to a gene. CDR3 length equals 15 residues. In germline, CDR1 is MDHEN, CDR2 SYDVKM. CDR3 in DNA: TGTGCCAGCAGACTGGCAGGGGGCTTGACCGGGGAGCTGTTTTTT. Amino acid sequence: CASRLAGGLTGELFF.